A single sample is the source of the 14 T cell receptor beta chains below, sequenced in a study of T cell changes during pregnancy in multiple sclerosis. The method was immunoSEQ multiplex PCR; TCRdb's version includes in-frame clones alone and lacks a portion of them. The sample lists approximately 130,000 clones; around 95% were seen once. Source: peripheral blood, taken after pregnancy. The receptors derive from a female donor with multiple sclerosis, enrolled in a pregnancy study.

The rearrangement uses TRBV9 and TRBJ2-1; 7 bases map to TRBD2. Germline values: CDR1 SGDLS, CDR2 YYNGEE. The CDR3 length is 16 residues. The junction had 12 bases not matched to a gene; V was cut back by 4 bases and J by 5 bases. The DNA of the CDR3 is TGTGCCAGCAGCTCTGATTCAGCGGGACTACACAATGAGCAGTTCTTC. Amino acids: CASSSDSAGLHNEQFF.

The V call is TRBV29-1, the J call TRBJ2-7; 8 bases are a match to TRBD1. CDR3 length equals 11 residues. The V gene's germline CDR1 is SQVTM and CDR2 ANQGSEA. V dropped 8 bases and J dropped 6; count of bases not matched to a gene: 6. The CDR3 DNA sequence: TGCAGCTCTCGACAGGGGAGCGAGCAGTACTTC. Translated: CSSRQGSEQYF.

This rearrangement joins TRBV10-3 to TRBJ2-7, with D maybe TRBD2 (6 bases). CDR1 ENHRY and CDR2 SYGVKD come from the germline V gene. The V gene lost 4 bases and the J gene lost 2 bases, with 9 bases spanning the gap. The CDR3 runs to 13 residues. Here the CDR3 DNA reads TGTGCCATCAGTGGTGGACTAACCTACGAGCAGTACTTC. Translation: CAISGGLTYEQYF.

This chain uses TRBV30 with TRBJ2-1; unclear D gene. The ends were cut back, 3 bases at V and 6 bases at J, with 6 bases in the middle. Germline CDR1 reads GTSNPN; CDR2 reads SVGIG (reference sequence). The CDR3 totals 11 residues. CDR3 nucleotide sequence: TGTGCCTGGAGGATAGCCAATGAGCAGTTCTTC. This translates into CAWRIANEQFF.

Comment on this clone: The same CDR3 also results from other DNA sequences found in this sample. The chain uses TRBV9 and TRBJ2-7; D might be TRBD1 (5 bases). The CDR3 length is 13 residues. Between the trimmed V and J ends, which lost 0 bases and 5 bases, there was a span of 9 bases. CDR1 is SGDLS and CDR2 is YYNGEE in the germline V gene. The DNA of the CDR3 is TGTGCCAGCAGCGTAGGTGAAGGGGACGAGCAGTACTTC. This encodes CASSVGEGDEQYF.

The chain carries TRBV11-2 and TRBJ2-3; the D gene is possibly TRBD2 (6 bases). V lost 1 base and J 4 bases, leaving 12 bases between the germline ends. This CDR3 comprises 15 residues. CDR1 and CDR2 from the germline V gene are SGHAT and FQNNGV. The CDR3 DNA reads TGTGCCAGCAGCTTAGGGGGGGTATGGGCAGATACGCAGTATTTT. Its translation is CASSLGGVWADTQYF.

V usage is TRBV5-4 and J usage is TRBJ1-5; TRBD1 agrees at 9 bases. Trimming at V came to 4 bases and at J to 4 bases, leaving 3 bases not matched to a gene. This CDR3 region has 14 residues. Germline loops: CDR1 SGHNT, CDR2 YYREEE (reference sequence). This CDR3 reads CASSEGQGNQPQHF. The DNA for the CDR3 is TGTGCCAGCAGCGAGGGACAGGGAAATCAGCCCCAGCATTTT. The entire variable domain, with the rest obtained from reference TRBV5-4 and TRBJ1-5, is as follows: ETGVTQSPTHLIKTRGQQVTLRCSSQSGHNTVSWYQQALGQGPQFIFQYYREEENGRGNFPPRFSGLQFPNYSSELNVNALELDDSALYLCASSEGQGNQPQHFGDGTRLSIL.

This chain uses TRBV7-2 with TRBJ1-1, with D unclear. There are 11 residues in the CDR3. Trimming cost V 2 bases and J 4 bases, with 2 bases left between them. Germline-derived CDR1 and CDR2 are SGHTA and FQGNSA. Here the CDR3 DNA reads TGTGCCAGCAGCTTACGCACTGAAGCTTTCTTT. Its translation is CASSLRTEAFF. The full variable domain, completed using reference TRBV7-2 and TRBJ1-1, is GAGVSQSPSNKVTEKGKDVELRCDPISGHTALYWYRQSLGQGLEFLIYFQGNSAPDKSGLPSDRFSAERTGGSVSTLTIQRTQQEDSAVYLCASSLRTEAFFGQGTRLTVV.

This chain connects TRBV28 to TRBJ1-2; TRBD1 matches 9 bases. The CDR3 has 15 residues. The junction had 8 bases not matched to a gene; V was cut back by 3 bases and J by 6 bases. Germline loops: CDR1 MDHEN, CDR2 SYDVKM. The CDR3 loop is CASSFWDRVLDGYTF. The CDR3 region has the DNA TGTGCCAGCAGTTTTTGGGACAGGGTTTTAGATGGCTACACCTTC.

The rearrangement joins TRBV27 to TRBJ2-3; tentatively, D is TRBD2 (5 bases). V lost 5 bases to trimming and J lost 3 bases, with 12 bases between them. Germline lookup yields CDR1 MNHEY and CDR2 SMNVEV (reference sequence). The CDR3 loop spans 14 amino acids. The CDR3 region is CASSRAGLTDTQYF. CDR3 nucleotides: TGTGCCAGCAGTCGGGCAGGACTTACAGATACGCAGTATTTT.

The rearrangement uses TRBV27 and TRBJ2-7; 9 nucleotides match TRBD2. Germline V gene data show CDR1 as MNHEY and CDR2 as SMNVEV (reference sequence). The CDR3 consists of 23 residues. V lost 1 base and J lost 3; bases outside the gene matches: 28. The CDR3 here is CASSLYPLGQTGTSRKKRYEQYF. CDR3 bases: TGTGCCAGCAGTTTATACCCTTTGGGACAGACAGGGACTAGCCGTAAAAAACGCTACGAGCAGTACTTC.

This sequence joins TRBV5-8 and TRBJ2-2; 9 bases match TRBD2. Trimming took 7 bases from V and 1 from J; bases not matched to a gene: 5. The CDR3 is made up of 15 amino acids. Germline CDR1 SGHTS, CDR2 YDEGEE. The CDR3, as DNA: TGTGCCAGCGGCCCTAGCGGGGTGAACACCGGGGAGCTGTTTTTT. It yields the protein CASGPSGVNTGELFF.

The chain combines TRBV5-1 with TRBJ2-2; D remains unclear. V was trimmed by 3 bases and J by 5 bases, leaving 5 bases between them. The CDR3 is made up of 12 amino acids. Germline values: CDR1 SGHRS, CDR2 YFSETQ. The chain's CDR3 is CASSYLTGELFF. The CDR3 coding sequence is TGCGCCAGCAGCTACCTAACCGGGGAGCTGTTTTTT. Drawing the rest from reference TRBV5-1 and TRBJ2-2, the complete variable domain is KAGVTQTPRYLIKTRGQQVTLSCSPISGHRSVSWYQQTPGQGLQFLFEYFSETQRNKGNFPGRFSGRQFSNSRSEMNVSTLELGDSALYLCASSYLTGELFFGEGSRLTVL.

This chain connects TRBV9 to TRBJ2-1, with 7 bases identical to TRBD1. Germline CDR1 SGDLS, CDR2 YYNGEE. Germline trimming cut 3 bases from V and 8 bases from J; bases unmatched to any gene: 14. This CDR3 has 16 residues. The CDR3: CASSGLQGTSSDEQFF. CDR3 DNA: TGTGCCAGCAGCGGACTACAGGGGACGAGTAGCGATGAGCAGTTCTTC.